Listed below are T cell receptor beta chains from one sample, sequenced in a study of T cell responses to AZD1222 COVID-19 vaccine. Using immunoSEQ multiplex PCR, the repertoire was profiled, and TCRdb retains in-frame clones only, with some absent. The table lists over 150,000 clones, approximately 86% of them singletons. This specimen consisted of peripheral blood, obtained on day 0 of AZD1222 vaccination. The receptors come from an adult in good health. The conserved cysteine and the conserved F or W are not part of the CDR3 here. Not all rows give a size; the values are once, few, many and, for expanded clones, a class.

>TRBV5-4|NA|TRBJ1-2
ASSFAHREGYT
>TRBV4-2|NA|TRBJ1-2
ASSQFQGTNYGYT
>TRBV4-1|NA|TRBJ1-5
ASSQAQGAGSNQPQH
>TRBV6-5|NA|TRBJ1-1
ASSPAPPDEAEAF
>TRBV5-4|NA|TRBJ1-3
ASSGDGNTIY
>TRBV30|NA|TRBJ1-2
AWTGTEGGYT
>TRBV30|NA|TRBJ2-1
AWSGGRPSYNEQF
>TRBV7-3|NA|TRBJ2-2
ASSVVPANWQGENTGELF
>TRBV28|NA|TRBJ2-5
ASSPGGGTGKTQY
>TRBV29-1|NA|TRBJ2-1
SVSGTSGSYNEQF
>TRBV25-1|NA|TRBJ1-3
ASSDPGPHSSGNTIY
>TRBV9|NA|TRBJ2-5
ASSPGQMEGETQY
>TRBV7-8|once|TRBJ1-6
ASSLGRSSYNSPLH
>TRBV5-6|NA|TRBJ1-1
ASSLGKVYEAF
>TRBV19|NA|TRBJ2-7
ASSIGGTVSSYEQY
>TRBV5-1|NA|TRBJ2-7
ASRIWFFATYEQY
>TRBV18|NA|TRBJ2-7
ASSPPGTSGRTGDYEQY
>TRBV6-2/TRBV6-3|NA|TRBJ2-7
ASSLGTGRVYEQY
>TRBV28|NA|TRBJ1-5
ASSVQPSNQPQH
>TRBV7-2|NA|TRBJ2-7
ASSYGTSGAYEQY
>TRBV28|NA|TRBJ2-3
ASSRGDRGVADTQY
>TRBV7-9|NA|TRBJ2-1
ASSLGPGVYNEQF
>TRBV4-2|NA|TRBJ1-2
ASSRGGGNYGYT
>TRBV15|NA|TRBJ1-3
ATSGQTENTIY
>TRBV29-1|NA|TRBJ1-5
SVGFTGQPQH
>TRBV7-2|NA|TRBJ2-7
ASSLVGPGHPYEQY